Below are 2 T cell receptor beta chains sequenced from a single sample in a study of Ad26.COV2.S vaccination and SARS-CoV-2 variants. TCRdb's copy holds only in-frame clones and misses some; the assay was immunoSEQ multiplex PCR. The data contain about 400,000 clones, approximately 90% of them seen just once; the ten biggest clones take up 1.9%. Regarding treatment: roughly 20 received Ad26.COV2.S at low or high dose, single or two shots; a few received placebo; per-sample allocation not given. Sampling took place 63 days after the first vaccine or placebo injection. The starting material was peripheral blood, obtained in a trial of Ad26.COV2.S vaccine versus placebo. These TCRs come from a person between 18 and 65 years old who received the Ad26.COV2.S COVID-19 vaccine or a placebo.

This chain uses TRBV5-4 with TRBJ2-7; 7 bases are a match to TRBD2. The germline V gene has CDR1 SGHNT and CDR2 YYREEE (reference sequence). The CDR3 contains 13 residues. Trimming took 4 bases from V and 7 from J; bases not matched to a gene: 8. This CDR3 is CASSLNWGGEQYF. CDR3 sequence (DNA): TGTGCCAGCAGCCTCAATTGGGGGGGTGAGCAGTACTTC.

The table lists this clone with a few counts. The chain carries TRBV28 and TRBJ1-4; D is uncertain. CDR1 and CDR2 from the germline V gene are MDHEN and SYDVKM. Trimming cost V 6 bases and J 7 bases, with 15 bases left between them. This CDR3 spans 14 amino acids. The CDR3 protein is CASSLRLRGEKLFF. The CDR3 nucleotides are TGTGCCAGCAGCCTCAGGCTCCGGGGTGAAAAACTGTTTTTT.